The 5 T cell receptor beta chains below were found in one sample sequenced in a study of CD8 T cells in ankylosing spondylitis. Study-wide findings and caveats: It appeared that ankylosing spondylitis blood was characterized by a TCR beta motif of several highly homologous variants.

TCRdb passed the 5' RACE reads through MiXCR, listing each CDR3 protein once. The sample yields fewer than 500,000 distinct CDR3 sequences, more than 20% seen once. These receptors have no identified antigens. Sequencing used blood, either unsorted or a sorted T cell fraction (not recorded which). These receptors were collected from a male donor with ankylosing spondylitis.

The chain uses TRBV7-9 and TRBJ1-2, with D possibly being TRBD1 (5 bases). The germline CDR1 and CDR2 sequences are SEHNR and FQNEAQ (reference sequence). This CDR3 contains 14 residues. V lost 5 bases and J lost 3, with 13 bases in between. The CDR3 DNA sequence: TGTGCCAGCAGCCCGGGGGGGGTCTACTATGGCTACACCTTC. Translated: CASSPGGVYYGYTF.

The V and J genes are TRBV20-1 and TRBJ2-5, with D possibly matching TRBD2 (6 bases). Germline V gene sequence: CDR1 DFQATT, CDR2 SNEGSKA (reference sequence). The germline V and J ends were trimmed by 6 bases and 5 bases, with 16 bases remaining between them. CDR3 length: 13 residues. The CDR3 region has the DNA TGCAGTGCCACCTTCCGGGAGCTGGAGACCCAGTACTTC. Its protein product is CSATFRELETQYF.

This chain connects TRBV7-3 to TRBJ2-1; TRBD2 matches at 9 bases. After removal of 3 bases from V and 1 base from J, the junction contained 4 bases not matched to a gene. Per the germline V gene, CDR1 is SGHTA and CDR2 is FQGTGA. This CDR3 is built from 16 residues. CDR3 nucleotides: TGTGCCAGCAGCTTGCTCCTAGCGGGGTCCTACAATGAGCAGTTCTTC. It specifies CASSLLLAGSYNEQFF.

The chain recombines TRBV7-9 with TRBJ2-1, with D maybe TRBD1 (5 bases). Trimming stripped 5 bases from V and 7 bases from J, with 15 bases between. Germline V gene lookup returns CDR1 SEHNR and CDR2 FQNEAQ (reference sequence). The CDR3 has 14 residues. The CDR3, as DNA: TGTGCCAGCAGCCCCCACCAACAGGCGAATGAGCAGTTCTTC. It translates to CASSPHQQANEQFF.

The chain has TRBV6-1 and TRBJ1-2; 7 bases agree with TRBD1. Germline lookup yields CDR1 MNHNS and CDR2 SASEGT. The CDR3 is 13 residues long. The J segment lost 8 bases and the V segment lost 5 bases, leaving 8 bases of the junction unmatched. In nucleotides, the CDR3 is TGTGCCAGCAGTCGACAGGGAGTGGGAGGCTACACCTTC. This translates into CASSRQGVGGYTF.